The rows below give T cell receptor beta chains drawn from one sample of a study of T-cell memory formation after mild COVID-19. Each CDR3 protein gets one entry after TCRdb re-called the 5' RACE reads with MiXCR. The repertoire has roughly 170,000 distinct CDR3 sequences, approximately 18% of them found once; the top ten carry around 3.9%. The sequenced material came from PBMCs or a T cell subset sorted from them (not recorded which). These receptors originate from a young man who had mild COVID-19 (a few samples of this study predate the infection). Cell type and time point are not known. The CDR3 runs from the conserved cysteine through the conserved F or W. A D gene is named only where the DNA matches it firmly. A clone size is listed for some rows: how often the clone was seen (once, few, many), or a class if it is expanded.

size: NA; J: TRBJ1-3; V: TRBV5-1; D: TRBD1; DNA: TGCGCCAGCAGCTTAAGGGGACAGGGAAACACCATATATTTT; CDR3: CASSLRGQGNTIYF
size: NA; J: TRBJ2-7; V: TRBV23-1; D: NA; DNA: TGCGCCAGCAGTCACTGGTCGGACAGCGCCTACGAGCAGTACTTC; CDR3: CASSHWSDSAYEQYF
size: many; J: TRBJ2-5; V: TRBV12-3/TRBV12-4; D: TRBD1; DNA: TGTGCCAGCAGTTCCCTAGACAGGGTGATCGAGACCCAGTACTTC; CDR3: CASSSLDRVIETQYF
size: few; J: TRBJ2-1; V: TRBV12-3/TRBV12-4; D: NA; DNA: TGTGCCAGCAGCACCTCGGACGGGCCCTACAATGAGCAGTTCTTC; CDR3: CASSTSDGPYNEQFF
size: NA; J: TRBJ1-4; V: TRBV5-1; D: NA; DNA: TGCGCCAGCAGCTTTTCGGGGGCTCGTGATGAAAAACTGTTTTTT; CDR3: CASSFSGARDEKLFF
size: NA; J: TRBJ1-2; V: TRBV11-2; D: NA; DNA: TGTGCCAGCAGCTTAGGGCTCAGGGACGGTATTGTCGGCTACACCTTC; CDR3: CASSLGLRDGIVGYTF
size: few; J: TRBJ2-1; V: TRBV28; D: NA; DNA: TGTGCCAGCAGTTTACCCCTTTTAGGGGGGGGCCTTTTGAATGAGCAGTTCTTC; CDR3: CASSLPLLGGGLLNEQFF
size: NA; J: TRBJ1-2; V: TRBV6-1; D: TRBD1; DNA: TGTGCCAGCAGCGCAACGGGGGACAGGACCAACTATGGCTACACCTTC; CDR3: CASSATGDRTNYGYTF
size: few; J: TRBJ1-2; V: TRBV10-3; D: NA; DNA: TGTGCCATCAGGGGTGGGGAAAACTATGGCTACACCTTC; CDR3: CAIRGGENYGYTF
size: many; J: TRBJ1-4; V: TRBV10-2; D: NA; DNA: TGCGCCAGCAGTGTAGACAGCCGTGAAAAACTGTTTTTT; CDR3: CASSVDSREKLFF
size: NA; J: TRBJ1-2; V: TRBV20-1; D: NA; DNA: TGCAGTGCTACGAGGGCGAGTGGCTACACCTTC; CDR3: CSATRASGYTF
size: few; J: TRBJ1-3; V: TRBV7-2; D: NA; DNA: TGTGCCAGCAGCCCAGCCATGTTCGCTCAAGGAAACACCATATATTTT; CDR3: CASSPAMFAQGNTIYF
size: NA; J: TRBJ2-1; V: TRBV7-9; D: TRBD2; DNA: TGTGCCAGCAGCTTAGAGACTAGCGGGGGGGCGACGCGGTTCTTC; CDR3: CASSLETSGGATRFF
size: many; J: TRBJ2-5; V: TRBV5-6; D: NA; DNA: TGTGCCAGCAGCTTATCGAGAGAGACCCAGTACTTC; CDR3: CASSLSRETQYF
size: NA; J: TRBJ1-1; V: TRBV20-1; D: TRBD1; DNA: TGCAGTGCTAGAGCAGGGGGGACTAATGAAGCTTTCTTT; CDR3: CSARAGGTNEAFF
size: many; J: TRBJ1-1; V: TRBV6-5; D: NA; DNA: TGTGCCAGCAGTTACCGGGGGGACACTGAAGCTTTCTTT; CDR3: CASSYRGDTEAFF
size: NA; J: TRBJ2-1; V: TRBV2; D: NA; DNA: TGTGCCAGCAGTGAGGGGTTGGGGAATGAGCAGTTCTTC; CDR3: CASSEGLGNEQFF
size: NA; J: TRBJ1-1; V: TRBV7-3; D: TRBD1; DNA: TGTGCCAGCAGCACGACAGGGAGGGACACTGAAGCTTTCTTT; CDR3: CASSTTGRDTEAFF
size: NA; J: TRBJ2-5; V: TRBV7-8; D: NA; DNA: TGTGCCAGCAGCCCACTAGCTTCGGAGACCCAGTACTTC; CDR3: CASSPLASETQYF
size: NA; J: TRBJ1-2; V: TRBV12-3/TRBV12-4; D: NA; DNA: TGTGCCAGCAGTCCACAGGGATCCCTAGGGTATGGCTACACCTTC; CDR3: CASSPQGSLGYGYTF
size: NA; J: TRBJ2-1; V: TRBV7-2; D: TRBD2; DNA: TGTGCCAGCAGCCGGACTAGCGGGGCCGACAATGAGCAGTTCTTC; CDR3: CASSRTSGADNEQFF
size: few; J: TRBJ2-5; V: TRBV18; D: NA; DNA: TGTGCCAGCTCACCCAAGCTACGACAAGAGACCCAGTACTTC; CDR3: CASSPKLRQETQYF
size: NA; J: TRBJ2-7; V: TRBV6-5; D: TRBD2; DNA: TGTGCCACCATCGGACTTGCGGGGGCCTACGAGCAGTACTTC; CDR3: CATIGLAGAYEQYF
size: few; J: TRBJ2-1; V: TRBV19; D: NA; DNA: TGTGCCAGTAGTATTGGGTGGACAGCCTACAATGAGCAGTTCTTC; CDR3: CASSIGWTAYNEQFF
size: NA; J: TRBJ2-1; V: TRBV20-1; D: NA; DNA: TGCAGCCTCAGCTCCTACAATGAGCAGTTCTTC; CDR3: CSLSSYNEQFF
size: NA; J: TRBJ2-4; V: TRBV4-1; D: NA; DNA: TGCGCCAGCAGCCCGGCCCCACTAGCCAAAAACATTCAGTACTTC; CDR3: CASSPAPLAKNIQYF
size: NA; J: TRBJ1-1; V: TRBV5-1; D: TRBD1; DNA: TGCGCCAGCAGCTGGGGACAGGGGGCTGAAGCTTTCTTT; CDR3: CASSWGQGAEAFF
size: NA; J: TRBJ2-3; V: TRBV12-3/TRBV12-4; D: TRBD2; DNA: TGTGCCAGCAGCTCCGGGACTAGCGGGGTGATAGATACGCAGTATTTT; CDR3: CASSSGTSGVIDTQYF
size: few; J: TRBJ2-7; V: TRBV4-3; D: NA; DNA: TGCGCCAGCAGCCAAGAGTCGGCTAGTGTCTCCGAGCAGTACTTC; CDR3: CASSQESASVSEQYF
size: NA; J: TRBJ2-3; V: TRBV24-1; D: NA; DNA: TGTGCCACCAGTCGACCAAACACAGATACGCAGTATTTT; CDR3: CATSRPNTDTQYF
size: NA; J: TRBJ1-2; V: TRBV21-1; D: NA; DNA: TGTGCCAGCGGAGGATCTTTCTATGGCTACACCTTC; CDR3: CASGGSFYGYTF
size: few; J: TRBJ2-3; V: TRBV20-1; D: NA; DNA: TGCAGTGCTAGTTCGCCGGGGCGAGATACGCAGTATTTT; CDR3: CSASSPGRDTQYF
size: NA; J: TRBJ1-3; V: TRBV10-2; D: NA; DNA: TGCGCCAGCAGTGTCCTCCCCGGGGACACCATATATTTT; CDR3: CASSVLPGDTIYF
size: few; J: TRBJ2-2; V: TRBV7-9; D: TRBD1; DNA: TGTGCCAGCAGCTCGGGACAGACAAGCGGGGAGCTGTTTTTT; CDR3: CASSSGQTSGELFF
size: few; J: TRBJ2-1; V: TRBV7-3; D: TRBD2; DNA: TGTGCCAGCAGCTTACACGGGGGGGCCGGGTTGTTCTTC; CDR3: CASSLHGGAGLFF
size: few; J: TRBJ2-7; V: TRBV9; D: TRBD1; DNA: TGTGCCAGCAGCGTGGACAGGGACTCCTACGAGCAGTACTTC; CDR3: CASSVDRDSYEQYF
size: NA; J: TRBJ1-6; V: TRBV20-1; D: TRBD1; DNA: TGCAGTGCTAGGAGACAGGGAGGATCACCCCTCCACTTT; CDR3: CSARRQGGSPLHF